What follows are 22 T cell receptor beta chains derived from one specimen sequenced in a study of cytomegalovirus exposure and HLA in healthy donors. This PCR relied on a set of 60 Vbeta primers and 13 Jbeta primers. TCRdb keeps only in-frame clones here, not all; method: immunoSEQ multiplex PCR. The table shows about 170,000 clones, with around 80% occurring only once. Sequenced input: PBMCs. These receptors originate from a male donor in good health and CMV-seronegative.

About this clone: Other DNA sequences from this sample encode an identical CDR3 as well. The J gene is TRBJ2-5, the V gene TRBV6-5; D might be TRBD2 (6 bases). Trimming left V 0 bases short and J 4 bases short, with 9 bases between. Per germline, CDR1 MNHEY and CDR2 SVGAGI. CDR3 length: 14 amino acids. Here the CDR3 reads CASSYSGGRETQYF. CDR3 in DNA: TGTGCCAGCAGTTACTCGGGGGGTAGAGAGACCCAGTACTTC.

This clone was counted a single time. The chain recombines TRBV5-1 with TRBJ2-7, with D hard to call. The germline V and J ends were trimmed by 0 bases and 2 bases, with 9 bases remaining between them. The CDR3 covers 14 residues. Germline V gives CDR1 SGHRS, CDR2 YFSETQ. The CDR3 DNA follows: TGCGCCAGCAGCTTGGGCGACACGACCTACGAGCAGTACTTC. It encodes CASSLGDTTYEQYF.

This chain joins TRBV5-1 and TRBJ2-5; D possibly corresponds to TRBD2 (5 bases). The J call may be wrong; the DNA end is better matched by TRBJ2-7. The germline gives CDR1 SGHRS, CDR2 YFSETQ. The CDR3 contains 14 residues. The CDR3 is CASSLLDGRDEQYF. The DNA for the CDR3 is TGCGCCAGCAGCTTGCTTGATGGGAGAGACGAGCAGTACTTC.

The CDR3 spells CASSFPGGAEDTEAFF. CDR3 bases: TGTGCCAGCAGCTTTCCAGGGGGCGCGGAGGACACTGAAGCTTTCTTT. This chain joins TRBV5-4 and TRBJ1-1, with TRBD1 matching 8 bases. V shed 2 bases and J 3 bases; nucleotides not matched to a gene: 9. The CDR3 length is 16 residues. Germline-derived CDR1 and CDR2 are SGHNT and YYREEE (reference sequence). The entire variable domain, with the rest obtained from reference TRBV5-4 and TRBJ1-1, is as follows: ETGVTQSPTHLIKTRGQQVTLRCSSQSGHNTVSWYQQALGQGPQFIFQYYREEENGRGNFPPRFSGLQFPNYSSELNVNALELDDSALYLCASSFPGGAEDTEAFFGQGTRLTVV.

The chain recombines TRBV19 with TRBJ1-4, with 8 bases identical to TRBD1. Germline loops: CDR1 LNHDA, CDR2 SQIVND (reference sequence). The CDR3 runs 15 residues. V trimming: 8 bases; J trimming: 0 bases; junction bases outside the gene matches: 5. CDR3 sequence reads: CASRDRPATNEKLFF. The DNA of the CDR3 is TGTGCCAGTCGGGACAGGCCCGCAACTAATGAAAAACTGTTTTTT.

V is TRBV19 and J is TRBJ1-2; possibly TRBD1 for D (6 bases). Germline V gene sequence: CDR1 LNHDA, CDR2 SQIVND (reference sequence). This CDR3 region has 14 residues. V gave up 10 bases and J gave up 0 bases, with 15 bases separating them. CDR3 protein: CATSTGRANYGYTF. The CDR3 DNA reads TGTGCCACCTCCACAGGGCGGGCTAACTATGGCTACACCTTC.

The rearrangement joins TRBV4-1 to TRBJ2-2; D is ambiguous. This CDR3 contains 14 residues. Germline loops: CDR1 MGHRA, CDR2 YSYEKL. Trimming removed 3 bases from V and 5 bases from J, with 10 bases in between. For the CDR3, the DNA is TGCGCCAGCAGCCACCCCGTCGGGACCGGGGAGCTGTTTTTT. It codes for CASSHPVGTGELFF.

J is TRBJ2-3 and V is TRBV7-9; 10 bases fit TRBD1. Germline CDR1 SEHNR, CDR2 FQNEAQ (reference sequence). V dropped 1 base and J dropped 1; count of bases not matched to a gene: 5. The CDR3 has 17 amino acids. The CDR3 DNA follows: TGTGCCAGCAGCTTAGTGGGACAGGGGATTCGCACAGATACGCAGTATTTT. This gives the protein CASSLVGQGIRTDTQYF.

The J gene is TRBJ2-5, the V gene TRBV7-2; 8 positions match TRBD2. This CDR3 has 16 residues. The germline CDR1 and CDR2 sequences are SGHTA and FQGNSA. Germline trimming cut 5 bases from V and 1 base from J; bases unmatched to any gene: 9. CDR3 sequence reads: CASSPQTRGGQETQYF. In DNA form, the CDR3 reads TGTGCCAGCAGCCCCCAAACCCGGGGGGGCCAAGAGACCCAGTACTTC.

Note on this clone: A junction boundary mismatches the germline segment, possibly from a read error. Different DNA sequences within this sample yield the same CDR3. This sequence joins TRBV10-3 and TRBJ1-6, with TRBD1 identical over 7 bases. Germline V gene sequence: CDR1 ENHRY, CDR2 SYGVKD. The length of the CDR3 is 14 residues. The chain's CDR3 is CAISSGTANSPLHF. For the CDR3, the DNA is TGCGCCATCAGCTCCGGGACAGCGAATTCACCCCTCCACTTT.

The chain recombines TRBV20-1 with TRBJ1-1; D call uncertain. The V gene lost 7 bases and the J gene lost 5 bases, with 11 bases spanning the gap. This CDR3 comprises 11 residues. CDR1 and CDR2 (germline): DFQATT, SNEGSKA (reference sequence). CDR3 residues: CSDFADTEAFF. The CDR3 DNA reads as TGCAGTGACTTCGCCGATACTGAAGCTTTCTTT.

The chain has TRBV7-2 and TRBJ2-2; 8 bases map to TRBD1. The CDR3 is 15 residues long. The germline CDR1 and CDR2 sequences are SGHTA and FQGNSA. J was trimmed by 6 bases and V by 1 base; bases with no gene match: 4. CDR3 residues: CASSLVGQGSGELFF. The CDR3 bases are TGTGCCAGCAGCTTAGTTGGACAGGGCTCCGGGGAGCTGTTTTTT.

The rearrangement uses TRBV6-1 and TRBJ1-1, with unresolved D. Germline CDR1 reads MNHNS; CDR2 reads SASEGT. The CDR3 has 13 residues. The germline V and J ends were trimmed by 5 bases and 0 bases, with 7 bases remaining between them. The DNA of the CDR3 is TGTGCCAGCAGTACTTCTTTGAACACTGAAGCTTTCTTT. This sequence encodes CASSTSLNTEAFF.

The chain links TRBV18 to TRBJ2-7; 11 positions match TRBD2. Germline-derived CDR1 and CDR2 are KGHSH and LQKENI. V was pared by 5 bases and J by 2 bases, with 8 bases of the junction left unmatched. This CDR3 has 16 residues. CDR3 nucleotide sequence: TGTGCCAGCTCAATGACTAGCGGGACGGAGACCTACGAGCAGTACTTC. Amino acid sequence: CASSMTSGTETYEQYF.

This sequence joins TRBV7-9 and TRBJ2-1; D is perhaps TRBD2 (5 bases). The CDR3 contains 16 residues. V shed 8 bases and J shed 1 base, with 18 bases lying between them. Germline CDR1 SEHNR, CDR2 FQNEAQ (reference sequence). The CDR3 is CASAAIKEASYNEQFF. The CDR3 DNA follows: TGTGCCAGCGCGGCTATAAAGGAGGCGTCCTACAATGAGCAGTTCTTC.

The V call is TRBV19, the J call TRBJ1-1; D unresolved. This CDR3 has 13 amino acids. V lost 5 bases, J lost 1 base, and 8 bases lay in between. Germline V CDR1 and CDR2: LNHDA, SQIVND (reference sequence). CDR3 nucleotides: TGTGCCAGTAGTGAGCAGGAGAACACTGAAGCTTTCTTT. This gives the protein CASSEQENTEAFF.

This clone has just a few counts. The rearrangement uses TRBV7-9 and TRBJ1-5; unclear D gene. V was trimmed by 2 bases and J by 4 bases, leaving 6 bases between them. The CDR3 is made up of 13 amino acids. Germline CDR1 reads SEHNR; CDR2 reads FQNEAQ (reference sequence). The CDR3 reads CASSLSENQPQHF. Here the CDR3 DNA reads TGTGCCAGCAGCTTAAGCGAAAATCAGCCCCAGCATTTT.

This rearrangement joins TRBV5-1 to TRBJ2-1, with 14 positions matching TRBD2. V gave up 5 bases and J gave up 9 bases; unmatched junction bases: 4. Germline CDR1 SGHRS, CDR2 YFSETQ. There are 14 residues in the CDR3. In DNA, the CDR3 is TGCGCCAGCAGGACTAGCGGGGGGGCCAGTGAGCAGTTCTTC. Amino acids: CASRTSGGASEQFF.

The rearrangement uses TRBV5-4 and TRBJ1-2, with D perhaps TRBD1 (5 bases). The CDR3 runs 15 residues. In germline, CDR1 is SGHNT, CDR2 YYREEE (reference sequence). V was clipped by 0 bases and J by 7 bases, with 16 bases between them. Written as DNA, the CDR3 is TGTGCCAGCAGCTTGGGCCAGGGACTGATAACTGGCTACACCTTC. This translates into CASSLGQGLITGYTF.

The chain uses TRBV2 and TRBJ2-7; tentatively, D is TRBD2 (6 bases). In germline, CDR1 is SNHLY, CDR2 FYNNEI. V was trimmed by 0 bases and J by 4 bases, leaving 28 bases between them. CDR3 length: 20 amino acids. As DNA, the CDR3 is TGTGCCAGCAGTGAAGCCGACGTGCTAGCGAGAAAAACCTCTCAGTACGAGCAGTACTTC. Its protein product is CASSEADVLARKTSQYEQYF.

V and J are TRBV7-9 and TRBJ2-3, with TRBD2 matching 9 bases. The CDR3 sequence is 15 residues long. CDR1 and CDR2 from the germline V gene are SEHNR and FQNEAQ (reference sequence). V lost 5 bases, J lost 1 base, and 4 bases stayed unmatched. The CDR3 nucleotides read TGTGCCAGCAGCCGAGAGCGGGGGGGCACAGATACGCAGTATTTT. This sequence encodes CASSRERGGTDTQYF.

The rearrangement joins TRBV13 to TRBJ2-7; TRBD1 matches 9 bases. This CDR3 contains 14 residues. The V and J ends lost 5 bases and 6 bases, in that order; junction bases with no gene match: 8. Germline-derived CDR1 and CDR2 are PRHDT and FYEKMQ (reference sequence). The CDR3 DNA is TGTGCCAGCAGCCCACGGGACAGGGTTTCCGAGCAGTACTTC. It yields the protein CASSPRDRVSEQYF.